The 27 T cell receptor beta chains given below trace back to one sample, sequenced in a study of cytomegalovirus exposure and HLA in healthy donors. Amplification used 60 Vbeta primers and 13 Jbeta primers. The table came from immunoSEQ multiplex PCR; TCRdb's copy has only in-frame clones and leaves some out. The table has around 99,000 clones, over 65% seen once; the top ten hold around 3.4%. The specimen was PBMCs. Receptor source: a middle-aged man in good health and CMV-seronegative.

The J gene is TRBJ1-2, the V gene TRBV19, with TRBD1 as a possible D gene (5 bases). Trimming removed 5 bases at V and 0 bases at J, with 10 bases between. The CDR3 covers 14 residues. In germline, CDR1 is LNHDA, CDR2 SQIVND (reference sequence). CDR3: CASSSGQANYGYTF. DNA for the CDR3: TGTGCCAGTAGTTCCGGACAAGCTAACTATGGCTACACCTTC. Using reference TRBV19 and TRBJ1-2 for the parts outside the CDR3, the full variable domain is DGGITQSPKYLFRKEGQNVTLSCEQNLNHDAMYWYRQDPGQGLRLIYYSQIVNDFQKGDIAEGYSVSREKKESFPLTVTSAQKNPTAFYLCASSSGQANYGYTFGSGTRLTVV.

This clone was observed once. V is TRBV28 and J is TRBJ2-2; D is perhaps TRBD2 (5 bases). V was pared by 6 bases and J by 4 bases, with 15 bases between. The CDR3 length is 15 residues. Germline CDR1 MDHEN, CDR2 SYDVKM. CDR3 sequence: CASSYPSGTTGELFF. The DNA of the CDR3 is TGTGCCAGCAGCTACCCCAGCGGCACCACCGGGGAGCTGTTTTTT.

This chain joins TRBV11-3 and TRBJ2-7; 8 bases agree with TRBD1. The CDR3 is 14 residues long. Per germline, CDR1 SGHNT and CDR2 YENEEA. The ends lost 6 bases at V and 6 bases at J; junction bases unmatched: 10. As DNA, the CDR3 is TGTGCCAGCAGTCCGGGACAGGCTTCTGTCGAGCAGTACTTC. Translated: CASSPGQASVEQYF.

This chain links TRBV28 with TRBJ2-7, with D possibly matching TRBD2 (6 bases). The germline gives CDR1 MDHEN, CDR2 SYDVKM. This CDR3 is built from 14 residues. Deletions cut 2 bases from V and 4 bases from J, with 12 bases between. The chain's CDR3 is CASSLVGREYEQYF. The CDR3, as DNA: TGTGCCAGCAGTTTAGTCGGGAGAGAATACGAGCAGTACTTC.

This rearrangement joins TRBV2 to TRBJ2-1, with 12 bases matching TRBD2. Germline values: CDR1 SNHLY, CDR2 FYNNEI. Unmatched junction bases numbered 2, after V lost 2 bases and J lost 6 bases. This CDR3 has 15 amino acids. CDR3 in DNA: TGTGCCAGCAGTGAATTGACTAGCGGGAGCAATGAGCAGTTCTTC. This codes for CASSELTSGSNEQFF. The full variable domain, with the rest looked up from reference TRBV2 and TRBJ2-1, is EPEVTQTPSHQVTQMGQEVILRCVPISNHLYFYWYRQILGQKVEFLVSFYNNEISEKSEIFDDQFSVERPDGSNFTLKIRSTKLEDSAMYFCASSELTSGSNEQFFGPGTRLTVL.

The chain has TRBV12-5 and TRBJ1-1; 10 bases agree with TRBD1. The junction had 7 bases not matched to a gene; V was cut back by 5 bases and J by 4 bases. The CDR3 loop spans 15 amino acids. CDR1 is LGHNT, CDR2 FRNRAP, per germline. CDR3 residues: CASGLETGGGTEAFF. The CDR3 DNA reads as TGTGCTAGTGGTCTAGAGACAGGGGGCGGCACTGAAGCTTTCTTT.

The CDR3 sequence is CASSVGSGSYEQYF. CDR3 DNA: TGTGCCAGCAGCGTAGGGAGCGGCTCCTACGAGCAGTACTTC. This sequence joins TRBV9 and TRBJ2-7; TRBD2 is a possible D gene (5 bases). Germline V gene data show CDR1 as SGDLS and CDR2 as YYNGEE. V dropped 0 bases and J dropped 0 bases, with 7 bases sitting between them. The CDR3 totals 14 residues.

The chain combines TRBV29-1 with TRBJ1-2, with 10 bases fitting TRBD1. Germline V gene sequence: CDR1 SQVTM, CDR2 ANQGSEA. Trimming at V came to 7 bases and at J to 5 bases, leaving 4 bases not matched to a gene. The CDR3 contains 12 residues. The CDR3 nucleotides read TGCAGCGCCCGGACAGGGGGATATGGCTACACCTTC. Residues: CSARTGGYGYTF. The full variable domain, its missing parts supplied by reference TRBV29-1 and TRBJ1-2, is SAVISQKPSRDICQRGTSLTIQCQVDSQVTMMFWYRQQPGQSLTLIATANQGSEATYESGFVIDKFPISRPNLTFSTLTVSNMSPEDSSIYLCSARTGGYGYTFGSGTRLTVV.

The genes are TRBV10-2 and TRBJ2-7; the match to TRBD1 covers 7 bases. CDR1 is WSHSY and CDR2 is SAAADI in the germline V gene. The CDR3 contains 15 residues. V lost 6 bases, J lost 0 bases, and 8 bases stayed unmatched. The DNA for the CDR3 is TGCGCCAGCAGAGGGGACAGATGGAGCTCCTACGAGCAGTACTTC. The encoded protein is CASRGDRWSSYEQYF.

The genes are TRBV9 and TRBJ2-6; tentatively, D is TRBD2 (6 bases). Trimming removed 0 bases from V and 0 bases from J, with 10 bases in between. The germline CDR1 and CDR2 sequences are SGDLS and YYNGEE. This CDR3 is built from 17 residues. CDR3 in amino acids: CASSVGLASSGANVLTF. CDR3 nucleotide sequence: TGTGCCAGCAGCGTAGGGCTAGCGAGCTCTGGGGCCAACGTCCTGACTTTC.

The V call is TRBV7-8, the J call TRBJ2-2, with TRBD1 matching 9 bases. CDR1 SGHVS and CDR2 FQNEAQ come from the germline V gene. Trimming took 4 bases from V and 7 from J; bases not matched to a gene: 4. The CDR3 spans 14 residues. The CDR3 spells CASSSTGGLGELFF. CDR3 in DNA: TGTGCCAGCAGCTCGACAGGGGGTCTCGGGGAGCTGTTTTTT.

To note about this clone: This sample also contains other DNA sequences that code for the same CDR3. The V call is TRBV11-2, the J call TRBJ1-1; D unclear. This CDR3 spans 14 amino acids. The germline gives CDR1 SGHAT, CDR2 FQNNGV. The V end was cut by 2 bases, the J end by 0 bases, with 7 bases between. The CDR3 DNA follows: TGTGCCAGCAGCTTATCACGGTTGAACACTGAAGCTTTCTTT. This gives the protein CASSLSRLNTEAFF. Full variable domain (rest looked up from reference TRBV11-2 and TRBJ1-1): EAGVAQSPRYKIIEKRQSVAFWCNPISGHATLYWYQQILGQGPKLLIQFQNNGVVDDSQLPKDRFSAERLKGVDSTLKIQPAKLEDSAVYLCASSLSRLNTEAFFGQGTRLTVV.

The chain links TRBV6-1 to TRBJ1-5; 9 bases fit TRBD1. The CDR3 extends over 14 amino acids. CDR1 and CDR2 from the germline V gene are MNHNS and SASEGT. V lost 6 bases to trimming and J lost 5 bases; unmatched junction nucleotides: 5. The CDR3 bases are TGTGCCAGCAGGGGACAGGGTATCTATCAGCCCCAGCATTTT. Translation gives CASRGQGIYQPQHF.

The chain combines TRBV19 with TRBJ2-1; 13 nucleotides agree with TRBD2. The CDR3 extends over 18 amino acids. The junction had 6 bases not matched to a gene; V was cut back by 3 bases and J by 1 base. Germline lookup yields CDR1 LNHDA and CDR2 SQIVND (reference sequence). The CDR3 region is CASSILRTSGSSYNEQFF. CDR3 DNA: TGTGCCAGTAGTATTCTAAGGACTAGCGGGAGTTCCTACAATGAGCAGTTCTTC.

The CDR3: CARGTGELFF. The CDR3 DNA reads TGTGCCCGAGGGACCGGGGAGCTGTTTTTT. This sequence joins TRBV30 and TRBJ2-2, with a weak D call TRBD2 (5 bases). V lost 8 bases and J lost 5, with 6 bases in between. There are 10 residues in the CDR3. CDR1 GTSNPN and CDR2 SVGIG come from the germline V gene (reference sequence).

A single count supports this clone. This rearrangement joins TRBV6-4 to TRBJ2-1; 11 positions match TRBD2. The V gene end was trimmed by 5 bases and the J gene end by 2 bases; junction bases not matched to a gene: 2. The CDR3 contains 15 residues. Per germline, CDR1 MRHNA and CDR2 SNTAGT. The CDR3, as DNA: TGTGCCAGCAGTATAGCGGGGGGGGCCTACAATGAGCAGTTCTTC. This sequence encodes CASSIAGGAYNEQFF.

The chain joins TRBV2 to TRBJ2-2, with D uncertain. This CDR3 is 13 amino acids long. Germline V lookup: CDR1 SNHLY, CDR2 FYNNEI. Trimming stripped 3 bases from V and 5 bases from J, with 7 bases between. The CDR3, as DNA: TGTGCCAGCAGTGATTCAGTTACCGGGGAGCTGTTTTTT. Its protein product is CASSDSVTGELFF.

The table lists this clone with a few counts. The chain joins TRBV27 to TRBJ1-3; tentative D call: TRBD1 (5 bases). The CDR3 loop spans 16 amino acids. Germline CDR1 MNHEY, CDR2 SMNVEV (reference sequence). Trimming cost V 6 bases and J 1 base, with 16 bases left between them. The CDR3, as DNA: TGTGCCAGCAGCCCATCCCTTCAGGGTTCTGGAAACACCATATATTTT. The encoded protein is CASSPSLQGSGNTIYF.

The V call is TRBV6-5, the J call TRBJ2-5, with 8 bases identical to TRBD2. The J call may not be correct, given that the DNA end is closer to TRBJ2-7. The CDR3 totals 14 residues. Looked up from germline, CDR1 is MNHEY and CDR2 is SVGAGI. CDR3 residues: CASSQPGGMYEQYF. CDR3 DNA: TGTGCCAGCAGTCAACCGGGGGGGATGTACGAGCAGTACTTC.

This chain joins TRBV13 and TRBJ2-7; 13 bases map to TRBD2. Losses at the gene ends were 5 bases for V and 4 bases for J; bases not matched to a gene: 8. CDR3 length equals 16 residues. Germline CDR1 and CDR2: PRHDT and FYEKMQ (reference sequence). This chain's CDR3 is CASSAPGLAGAYEQYF. CDR3 in DNA: TGTGCCAGCAGCGCGCCAGGACTAGCGGGAGCTTACGAGCAGTACTTC.

A single count supports this clone. V usage is TRBV25-1 and J usage is TRBJ2-5; 14 positions agree with TRBD2. J gave up 11 bases and V 6 bases, and 2 bases lay outside the gene matches. CDR1 and CDR2 from the germline V gene are MGHDK and SYGVNS. The CDR3 is 12 residues long. CDR3 sequence: CASRGLAGEQYF. CDR3 nucleotide sequence: TGTGCCAGCAGGGGACTAGCGGGGGAGCAGTACTTC.

V gene TRBV19 combines with J gene TRBJ1-6; a weak D match, TRBD1 (6 bases). The CDR3 length is 12 residues. V lost 5 bases to trimming and J lost 9 bases, with 8 bases between them. CDR1 LNHDA and CDR2 SQIVND come from the germline V gene (reference sequence). The CDR3 DNA follows: TGTGCCAGTAGTGTCAGGGGTTCACCCCTCCACTTT. Amino acid sequence: CASSVRGSPLHF. The complete variable domain, with remaining parts taken from reference TRBV19 and TRBJ1-6, reads DGGITQSPKYLFRKEGQNVTLSCEQNLNHDAMYWYRQDPGQGLRLIYYSQIVNDFQKGDIAEGYSVSREKKESFPLTVTSAQKNPTAFYLCASSVRGSPLHFGNGTRLTVT.

Only a few counts were recorded for this clone. The chain combines TRBV16 with TRBJ1-1, with 10 nucleotides matching TRBD1. The CDR3 spans 17 residues. Germline lookup yields CDR1 KGHSY and CDR2 FQNENV. The V segment lost 0 bases and the J segment 1 base; nucleotides outside the gene matches: 5. The CDR3 DNA is TGTGCCAGCAGCCAATCGAGGGACAGGGGATCGAACACTGAAGCTTTCTTT. This encodes CASSQSRDRGSNTEAFF.

The V call is TRBV5-1, the J call TRBJ1-1; no reliable D call. V was clipped by 4 bases and J by 1 base, with 14 bases between them. The CDR3 runs to 15 residues. Germline V gives CDR1 SGHRS, CDR2 YFSETQ. As DNA, the CDR3 is TGCGCCAGCAGCGTCGGGTCATTCGGGAACACTGAAGCTTTCTTT. Translating gives CASSVGSFGNTEAFF.

The chain uses TRBV2 and TRBJ2-7; the D gene is possibly TRBD2 (5 bases). CDR3 length: 12 amino acids. Germline CDR1 and CDR2: SNHLY and FYNNEI. Trimming cost V 5 bases and J 1 base, with 6 bases left between them. The CDR3 reads CASSRESYEQYF. For the CDR3, the DNA is TGTGCCAGCAGTCGGGAATCCTACGAGCAGTACTTC.

V gene TRBV7-3 combines with J gene TRBJ2-1; possible D gene TRBD2, 5 bases. Per germline, CDR1 SGHTA and CDR2 FQGTGA. The V gene lost 4 bases and the J gene lost 9 bases, with 13 bases spanning the gap. The CDR3 has 13 amino acids. For the CDR3, the DNA is TGTGCCAGCAGCTCGACCCTGGGGAGTGAGCAGTTCTTC. Translating it yields CASSSTLGSEQFF.

The chain recombines TRBV5-1 with TRBJ2-7, with D hard to call. The CDR3 contains 13 residues. Trimming removed 0 bases from V and 6 bases from J, with 10 bases in between. The germline V gene encodes CDR1 SGHRS and CDR2 YFSETQ. The CDR3 DNA is TGCGCCAGCAGCTTGGTTCTAAAAACCGAGCAGTACTTC. Amino acids: CASSLVLKTEQYF.